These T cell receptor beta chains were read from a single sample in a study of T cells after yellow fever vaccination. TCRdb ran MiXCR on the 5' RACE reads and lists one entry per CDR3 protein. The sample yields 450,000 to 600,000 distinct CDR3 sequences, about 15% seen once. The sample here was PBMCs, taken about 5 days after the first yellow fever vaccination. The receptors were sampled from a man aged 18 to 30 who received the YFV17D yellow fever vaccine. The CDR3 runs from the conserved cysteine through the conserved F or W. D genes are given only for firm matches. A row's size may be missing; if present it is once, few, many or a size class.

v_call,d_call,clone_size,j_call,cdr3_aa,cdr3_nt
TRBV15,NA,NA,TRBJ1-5,CATSWGRYNQPQHF,TGTGCCACCAGCTGGGGACGGTACAATCAGCCCCAGCATTTT
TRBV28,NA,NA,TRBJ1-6,CASRDPRGPISNSPLHF,TGTGCCAGCAGAGACCCCCGGGGGCCCATATCAAATTCACCCCTCCACTTT
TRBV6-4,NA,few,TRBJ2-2,CASSEDSRLSGELFF,TGTGCCAGCAGTGAGGATTCTAGATTGTCCGGGGAGCTGTTTTTT
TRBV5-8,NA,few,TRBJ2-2,CASSPITPGQKLFF,TGTGCCAGCAGCCCAATCACCCCGGGGCAGAAGCTGTTTTTT
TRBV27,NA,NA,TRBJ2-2,CASSLISTGELFF,TGTGCCAGCAGTTTAATCTCCACCGGGGAGCTGTTTTTT
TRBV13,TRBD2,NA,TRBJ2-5,CASSFKSGAETQYF,TGTGCCAGCAGCTTTAAAAGCGGGGCAGAGACCCAGTACTTC
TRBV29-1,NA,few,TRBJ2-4,CSVVPGEENIQYF,TGCAGCGTCGTCCCCGGGGAAGAAAACATTCAGTACTTC
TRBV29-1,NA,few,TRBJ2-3,CSVDTADTQYF,TGCAGCGTTGACACAGCGGATACGCAGTATTTT
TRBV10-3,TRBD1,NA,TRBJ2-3,CAISAGQGSTDTQYF,TGTGCCATCAGTGCTGGACAGGGAAGCACAGATACGCAGTATTTT
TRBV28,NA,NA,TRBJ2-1,CASSINTSEQFF,TGTGCCAGCAGTATAAACACGAGTGAGCAGTTCTTC
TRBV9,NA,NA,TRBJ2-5,CASSVGGQRRETQYF,TGTGCCAGCAGCGTAGGGGGCCAGCGGAGGGAGACCCAGTACTTC
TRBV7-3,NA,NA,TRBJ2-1,CASSPRGPPFNEQFF,TGTGCCAGCAGCCCCCGGGGGCCTCCCTTTAATGAGCAGTTCTTC
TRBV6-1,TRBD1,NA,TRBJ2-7,CASTQGAGTGASYEQYF,TGTGCCAGCACTCAGGGGGCCGGGACAGGGGCCTCCTACGAGCAGTACTTC
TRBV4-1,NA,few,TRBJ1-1,CASSQEFGRYEAFF,TGCGCCAGCAGCCAAGAATTCGGACGGTATGAAGCTTTCTTT
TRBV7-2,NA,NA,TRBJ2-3,CASRSVGAVTDTQYF,TGTGCCAGCAGGAGCGTGGGGGCCGTGACAGATACGCAGTATTTT
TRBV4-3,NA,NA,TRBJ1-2,CASSQDNFRQDLYGYTF,TGCGCCAGCAGCCAAGATAATTTTCGACAGGACCTCTATGGCTACACCTTC
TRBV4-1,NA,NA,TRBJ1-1,CASTQFGGDTEAFF,TGCGCCAGCACCCAATTTGGGGGGGACACTGAAGCTTTCTTT
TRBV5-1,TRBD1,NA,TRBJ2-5,CASSLVPGGSETQYF,TGCGCCAGCAGCTTGGTTCCAGGGGGTTCAGAGACCCAGTACTTC
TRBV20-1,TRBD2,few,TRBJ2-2,CSARVAGALTGELFF,TGCAGTGCTAGAGTAGCGGGGGCCCTTACCGGGGAGCTGTTTTTT
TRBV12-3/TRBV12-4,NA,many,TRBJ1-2,CASSRGAYGFYGYTF,TGTGCCAGCAGCCGTGGCGCCTATGGTTTCTATGGCTACACCTTC
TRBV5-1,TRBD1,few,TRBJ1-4,CASSPTGTQNEKLFF,TGCGCCAGCAGCCCGACAGGGACCCAAAATGAAAAACTGTTTTTT
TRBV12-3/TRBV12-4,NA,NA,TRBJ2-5,CASSLRQPTQETQYF,TGTGCCAGCAGTTTAAGGCAGCCCACCCAAGAGACCCAGTACTTC
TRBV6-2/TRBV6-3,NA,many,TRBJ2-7,CASSSRTDEQYF,TGTGCCAGCAGTTCTCGGACGGACGAGCAGTACTTC
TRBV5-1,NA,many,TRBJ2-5,CASSLEWETQYF,TGCGCCAGCAGCTTGGAGTGGGAGACCCAGTACTTC
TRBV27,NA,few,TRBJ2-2,CASTVGGLTTGELFF,TGTGCCAGCACCGTAGGTGGGTTGACCACCGGGGAGCTGTTTTTT
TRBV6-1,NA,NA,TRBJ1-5,CASALGRTHSNQPQHF,TGTGCCAGCGCCTTAGGCAGGACCCATAGCAATCAGCCCCAGCATTTT
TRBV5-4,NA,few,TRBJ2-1,CASSLAQAGAQNEQFF,TGTGCCAGCAGCTTGGCCCAGGCGGGGGCCCAGAATGAGCAGTTCTTC
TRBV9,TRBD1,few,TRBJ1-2,CASSVQGARNGYTF,TGTGCCAGCAGCGTTCAGGGGGCGCGAAACGGCTACACCTTC
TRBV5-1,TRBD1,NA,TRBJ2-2,CASSYGTGDTGELFF,TGCGCCAGCAGCTACGGAACAGGGGACACCGGGGAGCTGTTTTTT
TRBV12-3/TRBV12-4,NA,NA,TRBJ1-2,CASSLSAGHGGGYTF,TGTGCCAGCAGTTTATCGGCGGGACACGGGGGTGGCTACACCTTC
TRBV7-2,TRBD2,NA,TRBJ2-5,CASSFPGGNQETQYF,TGTGCCAGCAGCTTCCCGGGGGGGAATCAAGAGACCCAGTACTTC
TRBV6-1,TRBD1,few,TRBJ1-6,CASSELPGQGSGSPLHF,TGTGCCAGCAGTGAACTCCCGGGACAGGGCTCCGGATCACCCCTCCACTTT
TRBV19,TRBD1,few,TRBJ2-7,CASSIRAGQGYEQYF,TGTGCCAGTAGTATAAGAGCGGGACAGGGCTACGAGCAGTACTTC
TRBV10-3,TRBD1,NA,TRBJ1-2,CAISRDRVNGYTF,TGTGCCATCAGCCGGGACAGGGTCAATGGCTACACCTTC
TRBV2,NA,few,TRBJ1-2,CASSEVVQGGGYTF,TGTGCCAGCAGTGAAGTTGTACAGGGCGGTGGCTACACCTTC
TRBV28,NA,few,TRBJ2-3,CASGGGQGRTDTQYF,TGTGCCAGCGGGGGGGGCCAGGGTCGGACAGATACGCAGTATTTT
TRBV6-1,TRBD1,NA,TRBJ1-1,CASRPDRGRRAFF,TGTGCCAGCAGACCGGACAGGGGCCGGAGAGCTTTCTTT
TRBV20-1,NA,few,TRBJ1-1,CSARQQGIITEAFF,TGCAGTGCTAGACAACAGGGAATTATCACTGAAGCTTTCTTT
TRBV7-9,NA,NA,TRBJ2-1,CASSLTGIYNEQFF,TGTGCCAGCAGCTTAACGGGGATATACAATGAGCAGTTCTTC
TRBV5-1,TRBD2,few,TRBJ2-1,CASSSGTSGENEQFF,TGCGCCAGCAGCTCAGGGACTAGCGGGGAGAATGAGCAGTTCTTC
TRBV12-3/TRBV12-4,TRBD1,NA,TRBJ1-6,CASSLDRGLFGSPLHF,TGTGCCAGCAGTTTAGACAGGGGGCTATTTGGATCACCCCTCCACTTT
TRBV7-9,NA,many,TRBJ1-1,CASSLVTGNTEAFF,TGTGCCAGCAGCTTAGTTACGGGCAACACTGAAGCTTTCTTT
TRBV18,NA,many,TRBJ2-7,CASSLGAGYEQYF,TGTGCCAGCTCATTAGGGGCAGGGTACGAGCAGTACTTC
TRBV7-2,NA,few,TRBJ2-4,CASSQSGTRHLNIQYF,TGTGCCAGCAGCCAATCCGGGACCCGTCATCTCAACATTCAGTACTTC
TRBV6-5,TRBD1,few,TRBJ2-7,CASFLPGQYYEQYF,TGTGCCAGCTTCCTCCCGGGACAGTACTACGAGCAGTACTTC
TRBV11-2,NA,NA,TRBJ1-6,CASSLVRTPYSPLHF,TGTGCCAGCAGCTTAGTCCGGACCCCTTATTCACCCCTCCACTTT
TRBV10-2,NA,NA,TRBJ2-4,CASSEVLGRGIQYF,TGCGCCAGCAGTGAAGTGCTGGGGCGCGGTATTCAGTACTTC
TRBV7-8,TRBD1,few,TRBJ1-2,CASSLAPGTGTFANYGYTF,TGTGCCAGCAGCTTAGCCCCCGGGACAGGGACCTTCGCTAACTATGGCTACACCTTC
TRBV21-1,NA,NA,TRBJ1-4,CASSKRDRGFEKLFF,TGTGCCAGCAGCAAACGGGACAGGGGGTTTGAAAAACTGTTTTTT
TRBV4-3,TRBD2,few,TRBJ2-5,CASSQEVRGGAETQYF,TGCGCCAGCAGCCAAGAGGTGCGGGGGGGCGCAGAGACCCAGTACTTC
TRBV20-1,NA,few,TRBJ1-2,CSARAGDGYTF,TGCAGTGCTAGGGCGGGGGACGGCTACACCTTC
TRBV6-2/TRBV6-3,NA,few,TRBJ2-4,CASSLTHIQYF,TGTGCCAGCAGTTTGACCCACATTCAGTACTTC
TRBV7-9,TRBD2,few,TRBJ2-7,CASSLSRTSGAYEQYF,TGTGCCAGCAGCTTATCCCGGACTAGCGGGGCCTACGAGCAGTACTTC
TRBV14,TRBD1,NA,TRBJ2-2,CASSQRQGHTGELFF,TGTGCCAGCAGCCAACGACAGGGGCACACCGGGGAGCTGTTTTTT
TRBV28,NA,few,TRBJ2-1,CASSLAGRWEFDEQFF,TGTGCCAGCAGTTTAGCTGGGCGGTGGGAGTTTGATGAGCAGTTCTTC
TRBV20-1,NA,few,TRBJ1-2,CSARGPSLTGYTF,TGCAGTGCTAGAGGGCCATCGTTGACGGGCTACACCTTC